The clone carrying this TCR beta chain was seen a handful of times. Its antigen is still unknown. Time point denoted: pre-sensitization, week 0. The treatment denotes: therapeutic diphenylcyclopropenone sensitization with weekly scalp DPC. These data originate in a study of human T cells and chemical hapten exposure. Points from the study as a whole: Sensitizing with DPC caused no change in TCRs above 1 in 1000 frequency.

TCRdb ran MiXCR on the RACE reads and lists one entry per CDR3 protein. Among 80,000 to 95,000 distinct CDR3 sequences listed, around 10% were seen once. This CDR3 is 17 amino acids long. Trimming cost V 3 bases and J 5 bases; bases outside gene matches: 10. V usage is TRBV12-3 or TRBV12-4 and J usage is TRBJ2-2, with 9 bases that match TRBD2. This receptor was taken from a woman aged 40 to 50 with alopecia areata. Some clones in this sample may be carry-over from other donors' samples. Sequencing was performed on whole blood, taken in connection with sensitization to the hapten diphenylcyclopropenone (DPC). This CDR3 is CASSFYLAGTRTGELFF. The CDR3 DNA sequence: TGTGCCAGCAGTTTCTATCTAGCGGGGACTCGGACCGGGGAGCTGTTTTTT.